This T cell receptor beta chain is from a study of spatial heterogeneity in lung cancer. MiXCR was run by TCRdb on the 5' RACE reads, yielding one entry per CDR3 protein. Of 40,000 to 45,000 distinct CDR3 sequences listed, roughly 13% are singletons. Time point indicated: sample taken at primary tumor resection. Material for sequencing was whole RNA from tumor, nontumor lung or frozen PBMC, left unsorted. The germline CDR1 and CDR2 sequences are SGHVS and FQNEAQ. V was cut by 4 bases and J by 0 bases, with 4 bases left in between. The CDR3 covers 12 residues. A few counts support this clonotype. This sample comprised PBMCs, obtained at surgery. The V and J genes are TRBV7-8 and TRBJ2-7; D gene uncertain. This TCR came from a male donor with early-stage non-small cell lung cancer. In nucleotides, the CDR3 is TGTGCCAGCAGCTCGAGCTCCTACGAGCAGTACTTC. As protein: CASSSSSYEQYF.